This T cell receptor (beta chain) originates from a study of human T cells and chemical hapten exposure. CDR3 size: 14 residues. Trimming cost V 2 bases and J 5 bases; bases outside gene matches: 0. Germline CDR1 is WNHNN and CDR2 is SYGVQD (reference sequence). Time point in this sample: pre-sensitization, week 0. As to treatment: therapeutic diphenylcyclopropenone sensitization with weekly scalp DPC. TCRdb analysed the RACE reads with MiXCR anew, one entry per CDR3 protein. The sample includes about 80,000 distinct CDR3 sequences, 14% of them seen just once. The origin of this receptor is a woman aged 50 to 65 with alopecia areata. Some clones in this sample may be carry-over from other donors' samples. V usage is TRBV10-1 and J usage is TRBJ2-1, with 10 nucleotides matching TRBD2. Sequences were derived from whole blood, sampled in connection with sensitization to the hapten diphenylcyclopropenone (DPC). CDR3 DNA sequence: TGCGCCAGCAGTGAGCTAGCGGGAGACAATGAGCAGTTCTTC. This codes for CASSELAGDNEQFF.